One and the same sample provided the 25 T cell receptor beta chains below, sequenced in a study of graft-versus-host responses after intestinal transplantation (dated by TCRdb to about 2021). The library was built by means of the immunoSEQ multiplex PCR assay. The source is immuneACCESS, and TCRdb retained only in-frame sequences with V and J called. Part of the clones is not carried over; for the studies checked, unresolved V genes explain less than half of this, and the remainder is unexplained. The sample table lists under 25,000 clones, around nine tenths of them with a count of one. Around 49% of the sample goes to the ten largest clones. The specimen was bone marrow, collected approximately 120 days after transplant. These receptors came from a human patient who received an intestinal transplant, so some T cells may come from the graft donor.

The chain employs TRBV5-5 and TRBJ1-2; tentatively, D is TRBD1 (6 bases). V was cut by 2 bases and J by 0 bases, with 11 bases left in between. This CDR3 has 15 residues. Germline V gene lookup returns CDR1 SGHKS and CDR2 YYEKEE (reference sequence). The CDR3: CASSLSDSSNYGYTF. The DNA of the CDR3 is TGTGCCAGCAGCTTATCGGACAGCTCTAACTATGGCTACACCTTC.

V and J are TRBV5-8 and TRBJ1-2, with a tentative D call TRBD1 (5 bases). This CDR3 is built from 17 residues. V lost 3 bases, J lost 5 bases, and 23 bases lay in between. Germline CDR1 reads SGHTS; CDR2 reads YDEGEE. The chain's CDR3 is CASSYTSYRRGGYGYTF. The CDR3 DNA follows: TGTGCCAGCAGCTACACATCATATCGACGGGGCGGTTATGGCTACACCTTC.

V is TRBV4-1 and J is TRBJ2-7, with D tentatively TRBD2 (6 bases). V lost 1 base and J 6 bases, leaving 13 bases between the germline ends. The CDR3 extends over 14 amino acids. Germline-derived CDR1 and CDR2 are MGHRA and YSYEKL. In DNA form, the CDR3 reads TGCGCCAGCAGCCAAGTCGGGATCGGGGGCGAGCAGTACTTC. The encoded protein is CASSQVGIGGEQYF.

The chain carries TRBV2 and TRBJ2-7, with 10 bases that match TRBD2. The CDR3 loop spans 13 amino acids. Germline loops: CDR1 SNHLY, CDR2 FYNNEI. Trimming at V came to 6 bases and at J to 3 bases, leaving 2 bases not matched to a gene. CDR3 nucleotides: TGTGCCAGCAGAATAGCGGGGGGCTACGAGCAGTACTTC. It is translated as CASRIAGGYEQYF.

J is TRBJ2-3 and V is TRBV6-4, with 11 bases that match TRBD2. The CDR3 runs to 15 residues. V gave up 4 bases and J gave up 0 bases; unmatched junction bases: 0. From germline, CDR1 is MRHNA and CDR2 SNTAGT. This CDR3 is CASSGLAGSTDTQYF. Here the CDR3 DNA reads TGTGCCAGCAGTGGACTAGCGGGGAGCACAGATACGCAGTATTTT.

The V call is TRBV7-2, the J call TRBJ2-7; D unresolved. V shed 1 base and J shed 0 bases, with 4 bases lying between them. The CDR3 contains 13 residues. Germline V gives CDR1 SGHTA, CDR2 FQGNSA. Written as DNA, the CDR3 is TGTGCCAGCAGCTTAGACCACTCCTACGAGCAGTACTTC. It specifies CASSLDHSYEQYF.

Remarks on this clone: The germline gene is not matched at one end of the junction; a read error may be the cause. V and J are TRBV19 and TRBJ2-7; 7 positions match TRBD1. This CDR3 is built from 15 residues. The germline CDR1 and CDR2 sequences are LNHDA and SQIVND (reference sequence). The CDR3 spells CASRPGQMNSYEQCF. The CDR3 nucleotides read TGTGCCAGTAGGCCGGGACAGATGAACTCCTACGAGCAGTGCTTC.

This chain joins TRBV30 and TRBJ2-2; D ambiguous. The CDR3 is made up of 16 amino acids. The V end lost 0 bases, the J end lost 0 bases, and 11 bases lay between the germline ends. The V gene's germline CDR1 is GTSNPN and CDR2 SVGIG (reference sequence). In DNA form, the CDR3 reads TGTGCCTGGAGTGTACCCCGTGACTCGAACACCGGGGAGCTGTTTTTT. As protein: CAWSVPRDSNTGELFF. Full variable domain (remainder filled in from reference TRBV30 and TRBJ2-2): SQTIHQWPATLVQPVGSPLSLECTVEGTSNPNLYWYRQAAGRGLQLLFYSVGIGQISSEVPQNLSASRPQDRQFILSSKKLLLSDSGFYLCAWSVPRDSNTGELFFGEGSRLTVL.

V gene TRBV29-1 combines with J gene TRBJ2-2, with a weak D call TRBD1 (6 bases). The CDR3 is 13 amino acids. The ends were cut back, 3 bases at V and 5 bases at J, with 10 bases in the middle. The germline CDR1 and CDR2 sequences are SQVTM and ANQGSEA. As DNA, the CDR3 is TGCAGCGTTGAGGGACACAGAACCGGGGAGCTGTTTTTT. Its translation: CSVEGHRTGELFF.

The chain combines TRBV18 with TRBJ2-5; D remains ambiguous. Trimming cost V 4 bases and J 2 bases, with 8 bases left between them. The length of the CDR3 is 13 residues. Germline CDR1 reads KGHSH; CDR2 reads LQKENI. The CDR3 sequence: CASSQGSQETQYF. The CDR3 nucleotides read TGTGCCAGCTCACAGGGTTCGCAAGAGACCCAGTACTTC. Complete variable domain (other parts from reference TRBV18 and TRBJ2-5): NAGVMQNPRHLVRRRGQEARLRCSPMKGHSHVYWYRQLPEEGLKFMVYLQKENIIDESGMPKERFSAEFPKEGPSILRIQQVVRGDSAAYFCASSQGSQETQYFGPGTRLLVL.

The J gene is TRBJ2-7, the V gene TRBV29-1; D is ambiguous. Germline CDR1 is SQVTM and CDR2 is ANQGSEA. Trimming removed 0 bases from V and 2 bases from J, with 14 bases in between. The CDR3 loop spans 15 amino acids. The CDR3 region is CSVEDPDGPAYEQYF. CDR3 sequence (DNA): TGCAGCGTTGAAGATCCGGACGGCCCCGCCTACGAGCAGTACTTC.

The rearrangement links TRBV28 to TRBJ2-1, with TRBD2 matching over 8 bases. V shed 5 bases and J 3 bases; nucleotides not matched to a gene: 9. Germline V gives CDR1 MDHEN, CDR2 SYDVKM. The CDR3 length is 16 residues. CDR3: CASSPWAGGFYNEQFF. The DNA of the CDR3 is TGTGCCAGCAGTCCCTGGGCGGGAGGCTTCTACAATGAGCAGTTCTTC.

V and J are TRBV5-1 and TRBJ2-4; no clear D. V was pared by 0 bases and J by 3 bases, with 10 bases between. The CDR3 consists of 15 residues. Germline CDR1 SGHRS, CDR2 YFSETQ. The DNA of the CDR3 is TGCGCCAGCAGCTTGGGAACCTTAGGCAAAAACATTCAGTACTTC. The encoded protein is CASSLGTLGKNIQYF.

This clone has a single count. This chain joins TRBV4-1 and TRBJ2-1; 7 bases are shared with TRBD2. V was pared by 1 base and J by 3 bases, with 9 bases of the junction left unmatched. Germline V gene lookup returns CDR1 MGHRA and CDR2 YSYEKL. CDR3 size: 17 residues. The CDR3 DNA follows: TGCGCCAGCAGCCAAGGCGATAGTCAGCGGGGCTACAATGAGCAGTTCTTC. This gives the protein CASSQGDSQRGYNEQFF.

This clone was seen more than once but under ten times. The chain recombines TRBV6-5 with TRBJ2-7, with 8 bases fitting TRBD2. The CDR3 covers 14 residues. CDR1 MNHEY and CDR2 SVGAGI come from the germline V gene. J was trimmed by 4 bases and V by 4 bases; bases with no gene match: 6. CDR3: CASSFRGGQYEQYF. The CDR3 DNA follows: TGTGCCAGCAGTTTCCGGGGGGGGCAGTACGAGCAGTACTTC.

This chain links TRBV21-1 with TRBJ2-7; TRBD1, the table's D call, was not compared with the DNA. TRBV21-1 corresponds to a pseudogene. This CDR3 is 16 amino acids long. CDR3 bases: TGTGCCAGCAGCCAACAACGAAACAGGGGGGCCTACGAGCAGTACTTC. This sequence encodes CASSQQRNRGAYEQYF.

This chain links TRBV6-8 with TRBJ2-6, with D unresolved. The CDR3 consists of 19 residues. V lost 5 bases and J lost 5, with 25 bases in between. Germline lookup yields CDR1 MNHGY and CDR2 SAAAGT. The CDR3 coding sequence is TGTGCCAGCAGTAACGAGGCACGCTCTAAACAAAGTCGGGCCAACGTCCTGACTTTC. This encodes CASSNEARSKQSRANVLTF.

This clone was seen just once. The chain carries TRBV5-1 and TRBJ2-1; 11 bases agree with TRBD2. Trimming at V came to 6 bases and at J to 4 bases, leaving 9 bases not matched to a gene. Germline V gene sequence: CDR1 SGHRS, CDR2 YFSETQ. CDR3 length equals 16 residues. The DNA for the CDR3 is TGCGCCAGCACCCTCATGGGACTAGCGGAGTACAATGAGCAGTTCTTC. The encoded protein is CASTLMGLAEYNEQFF.

This chain links TRBV7-9 with TRBJ2-1; the D gene is possibly TRBD2 (5 bases). This CDR3 has 13 residues. With 5 bases removed from V and 7 bases from J, the gap between germline ends came to 12 bases. Germline loops: CDR1 SEHNR, CDR2 FQNEAQ (reference sequence). CDR3 DNA: TGTGCCAGCAGCCAAAGAGGCGGGAATGAGCAGTTCTTC. Encoded protein: CASSQRGGNEQFF.

The chain links TRBV19 to TRBJ2-7; D is ambiguous. Trimming removed 2 bases at V and 3 bases at J, with 11 bases between. This CDR3 is built from 14 residues. CDR1 and CDR2 (germline): LNHDA, SQIVND (reference sequence). CDR3 region: CASSIPGRSYEQYF. CDR3 coding DNA: TGTGCCAGTAGTATACCCGGACGCAGCTACGAGCAGTACTTC.

V gene TRBV7-3 combines with J gene TRBJ2-7; 14 bases line up with TRBD2. V gave up 5 bases and J gave up 6 bases; unmatched junction bases: 3. The CDR3 sequence is 14 residues long. Per the germline V gene, CDR1 is SGHTA and CDR2 is FQGTGA. The CDR3 DNA reads as TGTGCCAGCAGCCCCGGGACTAGCGGGAGCGAGCAGTACTTC. The encoded protein is CASSPGTSGSEQYF.

The V gene is TRBV9, the J gene TRBJ2-5; D might be TRBD1 (6 bases). Trimming pared 3 bases from V and 2 bases from J, leaving 8 bases between. The CDR3 is made up of 13 amino acids. Germline V gene data show CDR1 as SGDLS and CDR2 as YYNGEE. The CDR3 DNA is TGTGCCAGCAGCGGGACAGTACAAGAGACCCAGTACTTC. This codes for CASSGTVQETQYF.

The rearrangement joins TRBV2 to TRBJ2-4, with D hard to call. Trimming took off 3 bases at V and 3 bases at J, with 9 bases between the two ends. Germline CDR1 reads SNHLY; CDR2 reads FYNNEI. The CDR3 is 14 residues long. In DNA, the CDR3 is TGTGCCAGCAGTGAGACCCAGGTCAAAAACATTCAGTACTTC. Translated, it gives CASSETQVKNIQYF.

The CDR3 sequence is CASSITGQSYGYTF. DNA for the CDR3: TGTGCCAGTAGTATAACGGGCCAGAGCTATGGCTACACCTTC. V usage is TRBV19 and J usage is TRBJ1-2; D is ambiguous. Germline V gives CDR1 LNHDA, CDR2 SQIVND (reference sequence). Trimming removed 2 bases from V and 4 bases from J, with 11 bases in between. This CDR3 is built from 14 residues.

The CDR3 sequence is CASSLGPGNFDTEAFF. DNA for the CDR3: TGTGCCAGCAGCTTAGGGCCAGGGAATTTTGACACTGAAGCTTTCTTT. The rearrangement joins TRBV7-6 to TRBJ1-1; perhaps TRBD1 as D (5 bases). V lost 1 base to trimming and J lost 3 bases, with 15 bases between them. This CDR3 is built from 16 residues. CDR1 is SGHVS, CDR2 FNYEAQ, per germline.